The 16 T cell receptor beta chains below were found in one sample sequenced in a study of blood T cells in healthy people across ages. Then a second PCR, running about 6 to 11 cycles, was carried out with a sample-barcoded 5' primer and a J-beta primer mix. In TCRdb, the 5' RACE reads were re-called with MiXCR into one record per CDR3 protein. The data hold almost 1 million distinct CDR3 sequences, with 51% observed a single time. Sequencing was carried out using blood. These receptors originate from a woman aged 55-70 years in good health.

This clonotype was seen only a few times. The chain links TRBV12-3 or TRBV12-4 to TRBJ2-7, with 7 bases aligning to TRBD2. The length of the CDR3 is 14 residues. The V gene end was trimmed by 7 bases and the J gene end by 2 bases; junction bases not matched to a gene: 8. CDR3 sequence (DNA): TGTGCCAGCACCCTAGGGGAGGGAGCCTACGAGCAGTACTTC. It yields the protein CASTLGEGAYEQYF.

The chain recombines TRBV2 with TRBJ2-4; 10 bases agree with TRBD2. J gave up 6 bases and V 8 bases, and 4 bases lay outside the gene matches. The CDR3 is made up of 13 amino acids. Germline V CDR1 and CDR2: SNHLY, FYNNEI. CDR3 DNA sequence: TGTGCCAGCGCGCGACTAGCGGGAAACATTCAGTACTTC. It specifies CASARLAGNIQYF. The full variable domain, completed using reference TRBV2 and TRBJ2-4, is EPEVTQTPSHQVTQMGQEVILRCVPISNHLYFYWYRQILGQKVEFLVSFYNNEISEKSEIFDDQFSVERPDGSNFTLKIRSTKLEDSAMYFCASARLAGNIQYFGAGTRLSVL.

V gene TRBV7-3 combines with J gene TRBJ2-3, with TRBD2 as a possible D gene (6 bases). Trimming took off 0 bases at V and 7 bases at J, with 14 bases between the two ends. Per the germline V gene, CDR1 is SGHTA and CDR2 is FQGTGA. This CDR3 spans 15 amino acids. CDR3 nucleotide sequence: TGTGCCAGCAGCTTAACCGCTGGGACTCGTAATACGCAGTATTTT. Its translation is CASSLTAGTRNTQYF.

This clonotype was counted between two and nine times. The chain joins TRBV5-1 to TRBJ2-1, with 10 bases matching TRBD2. Germline assignment: CDR1 SGHRS and CDR2 YFSETQ. The J segment lost 6 bases and the V segment lost 0 bases, leaving 3 bases of the junction unmatched. The CDR3 spans 15 residues. In DNA form, the CDR3 reads TGCGCCAGCAGCTTGGAACCTAGCGGGAGCAATGAGCAGTTCTTC. Translation: CASSLEPSGSNEQFF.

This clonotype has a handful of counts. Mismatch with germline at one junction end may stem from a read error. The chain is built from TRBV27 and TRBJ2-6, with D perhaps being TRBD1 or TRBD2 (5 bases each). Germline-derived CDR1 and CDR2 are MNHEY and SMNVEV (reference sequence). This CDR3 has 14 amino acids. CDR3 DNA: TGTGCCAGCCTTGGGGGACGTGGGGCCAACGTCCTGACTTTT. This sequence encodes CASLGGRGANVLTF.

Turning to this clonotype: The junction shows a germline mismatch at one end, possibly a read error. The chain couples TRBV3-1 to TRBJ2-5; 7 positions match TRBD2. Germline lookup yields CDR1 LGHDT and CDR2 YNNKEL (reference sequence). This CDR3 has 15 amino acids. This chain's CDR3 is CAGSHAASGSETQYF. The CDR3 DNA follows: TGTGCCGGCAGCCACGCGGCTAGCGGCTCAGAGACCCAGTACTTC.

This clonotype came up a few times. CDR3 in amino acids: CASSLGTLNTEAFF. DNA of the CDR3: TGTGCCAGCAGCTTAGGGACATTGAACACTGAAGCTTTCTTT. The chain is built from TRBV7-9 and TRBJ1-1, with TRBD1 as a possible D gene (5 bases). The CDR3 has 14 residues. CDR1 and CDR2 from the germline V gene are SEHNR and FQNEAQ (reference sequence). The V and J ends lost 1 base and 0 bases respectively, with 6 bases between them.

The CDR3 DNA is TGTGCCAGCAGCTTAGGGGGCTTTAATGAAAAACTGTTTTTT. It translates to CASSLGGFNEKLFF. The chain uses TRBV7-2 and TRBJ1-4; TRBD1 is a possible D gene (5 bases). Trimming took off 1 base at V and 4 bases at J, with 7 bases between the two ends. From germline, CDR1 is SGHTA and CDR2 FQGNSA. The CDR3 loop spans 14 amino acids. The variable domain in full, completed from reference TRBV7-2 and TRBJ1-4, reads GAGVSQSPSNKVTEKGKDVELRCDPISGHTALYWYRQSLGQGLEFLIYFQGNSAPDKSGLPSDRFSAERTGGSVSTLTIQRTQQEDSAVYLCASSLGGFNEKLFFGSGTQLSVL.

This clonotype was counted ten times or more. This sequence joins TRBV10-3 and TRBJ2-3, with 7 bases matching TRBD1. Germline CDR1 ENHRY, CDR2 SYGVKD. CDR3 size: 13 residues. The J segment lost 11 bases and the V segment lost 0 bases, leaving 5 bases of the junction unmatched. The CDR3 coding sequence is TGTGCCATCAGTGAGTCCACCCGGACAGGGCAGTATTTT. Encoded protein: CAISESTRTGQYF.

The V call is TRBV25-1, the J call TRBJ1-2; D is uncertain. The CDR3 extends over 11 amino acids. V lost 2 bases, J lost 6 bases, and 4 bases lay in between. CDR1 is MGHDK, CDR2 SYGVNS, per germline. The CDR3, as DNA: TGTGCCAGCAGTGAAGGAGATGGCTACACCTTC. As protein: CASSEGDGYTF.

The chain links TRBV7-3 to TRBJ1-1; no reliable D call. V lost 2 bases and J 5 bases, leaving 12 bases between the germline ends. Germline V CDR1 and CDR2: SGHTA, FQGTGA. This CDR3 is 14 amino acids long. In DNA form, the CDR3 reads TGTGCCAGCAGCTTAGGGGTAGGGTTAACTGAAGCTTTCTTT. Its translation: CASSLGVGLTEAFF.

Only a few counts were recorded for this clonotype. This rearrangement joins TRBV20-1 to TRBJ2-1, with TRBD1 matching 8 bases. Germline values: CDR1 DFQATT, CDR2 SNEGSKA (reference sequence). The CDR3 is made up of 15 amino acids. The CDR3 loop reads CRARTGTGNYNEQFF. CDR3 DNA sequence: TGCAGGGCCCGGACCGGGACAGGCAACTACAATGAGCAGTTCTTC.

The V call is TRBV20-1, the J call TRBJ2-6; no clear D gene. Trimming left V 6 bases short and J 4 bases short, with 10 bases between. This CDR3 is built from 13 residues. Germline V lookup: CDR1 DFQATT, CDR2 SNEGSKA (reference sequence). This chain's CDR3 is CSALVSGANVLTF. The CDR3 DNA follows: TGCAGTGCCCTGGTCTCCGGGGCCAACGTCCTGACTTTC.

This clonotype was recorded at least ten times. The chain recombines TRBV7-2 with TRBJ2-7, with D perhaps TRBD2 (6 bases). Germline V gene data show CDR1 as SGHTA and CDR2 as FQGNSA. There are 15 residues in the CDR3. Trimming left V 3 bases short and J 4 bases short, with 16 bases between. CDR3 sequence (DNA): TGTGCCAGCAGCTTGGGGCGGGGAGCCTCTTACGAGCAGTACTTC. Translated, it gives CASSLGRGASYEQYF.

The chain employs TRBV12-3 or TRBV12-4 and TRBJ2-1; a weak D match, TRBD2 (6 bases). This CDR3 comprises 17 residues. Trimming pared 3 bases from V and 4 bases from J, leaving 19 bases between. The CDR3 region has the DNA TGTGCCAGCAGTTTCATAGCGGCAGCAACTGGATACAATGAGCAGTTCTTC. As protein: CASSFIAAATGYNEQFF.

This rearrangement joins TRBV11-2 to TRBJ2-7; 12 nucleotides align to TRBD2. This CDR3 is built from 16 residues. Germline CDR1 and CDR2: SGHAT and FQNNGV. V shed 5 bases and J 5 bases; nucleotides not matched to a gene: 10. The CDR3 nucleotides read TGTGCCAGCAGCGTCTGGGGGACTAGCGGGCTCCACGAGCAGTACTTC. It encodes CASSVWGTSGLHEQYF.